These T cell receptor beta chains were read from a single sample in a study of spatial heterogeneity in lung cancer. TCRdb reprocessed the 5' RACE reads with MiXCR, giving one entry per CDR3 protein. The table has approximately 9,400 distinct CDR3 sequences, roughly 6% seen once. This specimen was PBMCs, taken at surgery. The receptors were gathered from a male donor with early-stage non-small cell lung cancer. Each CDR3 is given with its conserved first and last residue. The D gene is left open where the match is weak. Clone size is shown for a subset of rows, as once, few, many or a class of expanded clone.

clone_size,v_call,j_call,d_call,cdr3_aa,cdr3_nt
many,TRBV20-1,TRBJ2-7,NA,CSSYLPGRRSYEQYF,TGCAGTTCGTATCTACCGGGGAGACGCTCCTACGAGCAGTACTTC
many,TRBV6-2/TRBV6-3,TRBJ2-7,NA,CASTQTAMEQYF,TGTGCCAGCACCCAGACAGCGATGGAGCAGTACTTC
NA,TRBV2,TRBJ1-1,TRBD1,CASKSGQGNTEAFF,TGTGCCAGCAAGAGTGGACAGGGAAACACTGAAGCTTTCTTT
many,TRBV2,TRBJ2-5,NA,CASSEWQETQYF,TGTGCCAGCAGTGAGTGGCAAGAGACCCAGTACTTC
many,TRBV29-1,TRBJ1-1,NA,CSVEAEGNTEAFF,TGCAGCGTTGAAGCGGAGGGGAACACTGAAGCTTTCTTT
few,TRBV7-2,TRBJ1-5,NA,CASSLTQGNQPQHF,TGTGCCAGCAGCTTAACACAGGGTAATCAGCCCCAGCATTTT
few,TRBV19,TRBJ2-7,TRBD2,CATSPGGLYEQYF,TGTGCCACCAGCCCGGGAGGGCTCTACGAGCAGTACTTC
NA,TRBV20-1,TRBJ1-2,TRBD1,CSARPIGGQEINYGYTF,TGCAGTGCTAGACCTATCGGTGGACAGGAAATAAACTATGGCTACACCTTC
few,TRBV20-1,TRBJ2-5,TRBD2,CSAKPSGQETQYF,TGCAGTGCGAAACCTAGCGGGCAAGAGACCCAGTACTTC
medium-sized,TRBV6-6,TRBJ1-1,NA,CASSDYTEAFF,TGTGCCAGCAGTGATTACACTGAAGCTTTCTTT